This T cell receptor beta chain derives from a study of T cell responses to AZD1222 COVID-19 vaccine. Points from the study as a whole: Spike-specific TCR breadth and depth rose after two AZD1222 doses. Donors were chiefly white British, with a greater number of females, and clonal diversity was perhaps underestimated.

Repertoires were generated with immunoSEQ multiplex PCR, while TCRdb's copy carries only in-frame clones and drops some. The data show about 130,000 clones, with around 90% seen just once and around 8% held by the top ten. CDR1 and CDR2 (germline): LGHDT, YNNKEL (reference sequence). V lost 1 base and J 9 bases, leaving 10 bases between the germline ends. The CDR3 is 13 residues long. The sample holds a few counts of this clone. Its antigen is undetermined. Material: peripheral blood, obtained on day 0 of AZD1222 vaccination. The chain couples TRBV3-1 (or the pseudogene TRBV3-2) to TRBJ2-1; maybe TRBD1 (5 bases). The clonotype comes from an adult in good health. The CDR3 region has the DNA TGTGCCAGCAGCCAAGGGACATCCTTTGAGCAGTTCTTC. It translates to CASSQGTSFEQFF.